One and the same sample provided the 8 T cell receptor beta chains below, sequenced in a study of a mutant IDH1 vaccine in newly diagnosed glioma. The time point: week 47, end of study. In the vaccine, a single dose held 300 ug of the mutant IDH1 20-mer peptide, along with topical imiquimod. Some clones are missing from TCRdb's copy, which holds only in-frame ones; the method was immunoSEQ multiplex PCR. The table lists approximately 100,000 clones, 85% to 90% of them singletons. Their antigens remain unidentified. Sequences were derived from PBMCs, sampled from a glioma patient whose treatment included an IDH1 peptide vaccine. The source is a woman in her fifties or sixties with glioma.

The CDR3 sequence: CASSLLAGLFFETQYF. In nucleotides, the CDR3 is TGTGCCAGCAGCTTGCTAGCGGGATTGTTTTTTGAGACCCAGTACTTC. The chain recombines TRBV5-6 with TRBJ2-5, with 9 bases lining up with TRBD2. This CDR3 is built from 16 residues. V gave up 1 base and J gave up 5 bases; unmatched junction bases: 9. CDR1 and CDR2 from the germline V gene are SGHDT and YYEEEE.

The V call is TRBV10-3, the J call TRBJ1-1; maybe TRBD1 (5 bases). The CDR3 covers 18 residues. Trimming removed 6 bases at V and 6 bases at J, with 29 bases between. Germline lookup yields CDR1 ENHRY and CDR2 SYGVKD. As DNA, the CDR3 is TGTGCCATCAGAAGGGGAGGCGGGACCCTGGGGTCGAGCCCTGAAGCTTTCTTT. This gives the protein CAIRRGGGTLGSSPEAFF.

The V call is TRBV2, the J call TRBJ2-7; weak D call: TRBD1 (5 bases). Germline loops: CDR1 SNHLY, CDR2 FYNNEI. This CDR3 region has 12 residues. Trimming took off 11 bases at V and 6 bases at J, with 17 bases between the two ends. The CDR3, as DNA: TGTGCCTTCGGTCCTCAGGGATCCGAGCAGTACTTC. Residues: CAFGPQGSEQYF.

The chain uses TRBV10-3 and TRBJ2-7; D may be TRBD1 (5 bases). Germline CDR1 is ENHRY and CDR2 is SYGVKD. This CDR3 is built from 11 residues. V lost 6 bases and J lost 6, with 9 bases in between. CDR3 loop: CAISYTGEQYF. The CDR3 DNA is TGTGCCATCAGCTACACAGGCGAGCAGTACTTC.

This chain uses TRBV5-1 with TRBJ2-1; D is ambiguous. This CDR3 has 15 amino acids. Deletions cut 4 bases from V and 4 bases from J, with 15 bases between. Germline loops: CDR1 SGHRS, CDR2 YFSETQ. CDR3 sequence (DNA): TGCGCCAGCAGCGCTTTAGCCCCCAATTACAATGAGCAGTTCTTC. Its translation is CASSALAPNYNEQFF. The full variable domain, its missing parts supplied by reference TRBV5-1 and TRBJ2-1, is KAGVTQTPRYLIKTRGQQVTLSCSPISGHRSVSWYQQTPGQGLQFLFEYFSETQRNKGNFPGRFSGRQFSNSRSEMNVSTLELGDSALYLCASSALAPNYNEQFFGPGTRLTVL.

The rearrangement uses TRBV9 and TRBJ1-1; no firm D call. Trimming shortened V by 7 bases and J by 7 bases, and 14 bases separated the two germline ends. This CDR3 region has 12 residues. From germline, CDR1 is SGDLS and CDR2 YYNGEE. The CDR3 here is CASGGPPGEAFF. CDR3 bases: TGTGCCAGCGGTGGCCCCCCGGGTGAAGCTTTCTTT.

V and J are TRBV19 and TRBJ1-2; D not resolved. CDR3 length: 13 amino acids. Trimming left V 6 bases short and J 0 bases short, with 8 bases between. CDR1 LNHDA and CDR2 SQIVND come from the germline V gene (reference sequence). The CDR3 here is CASSNRANYGYTF. The DNA of the CDR3 is TGTGCCAGTAGCAACAGAGCTAACTATGGCTACACCTTC.

The CDR3 loop is CASSLGAQETQYF. The CDR3 DNA sequence: TGTGCCAGCAGTCTAGGGGCCCAAGAGACCCAGTACTTC. This chain uses TRBV13 with TRBJ2-5; the D gene is possibly TRBD1 (5 bases). CDR1 is PRHDT and CDR2 is FYEKMQ in the germline V gene (reference sequence). The CDR3 sequence is 13 residues long. With 6 bases removed from V and 1 base from J, the gap between germline ends came to 9 bases.